In this sample, the clone carrying this TCR beta chain turned up many times. The sample originates from a study of CD8 T cells in ankylosing spondylitis. This CDR3 region has 16 residues. Germline V CDR1 and CDR2: MDHEN, SYDVKM. Trimming cost V 4 bases and J 3 bases, with 18 bases left between them. The authors made TCR beta libraries by quantitative 5'-RACE with molecular barcodes. One entry per CDR3 protein, called by TCRdb with MiXCR from the 5' RACE reads. The sample shows 50,000 to 70,000 distinct CDR3 sequences, roughly 6.2% of them seen only once. The material sequenced was synovial fluid, either unsorted or a sorted T cell fraction (not recorded which). This sequence was found in a male donor with ankylosing spondylitis. The chain joins TRBV28 to TRBJ1-1; possible D gene TRBD1, 5 bases. The CDR3 sequence: CASSSAWRGGDTEAFF. In DNA, the CDR3 is TGTGCCAGCAGTTCGGCGTGGCGGGGAGGGGACACTGAAGCTTTCTTT.